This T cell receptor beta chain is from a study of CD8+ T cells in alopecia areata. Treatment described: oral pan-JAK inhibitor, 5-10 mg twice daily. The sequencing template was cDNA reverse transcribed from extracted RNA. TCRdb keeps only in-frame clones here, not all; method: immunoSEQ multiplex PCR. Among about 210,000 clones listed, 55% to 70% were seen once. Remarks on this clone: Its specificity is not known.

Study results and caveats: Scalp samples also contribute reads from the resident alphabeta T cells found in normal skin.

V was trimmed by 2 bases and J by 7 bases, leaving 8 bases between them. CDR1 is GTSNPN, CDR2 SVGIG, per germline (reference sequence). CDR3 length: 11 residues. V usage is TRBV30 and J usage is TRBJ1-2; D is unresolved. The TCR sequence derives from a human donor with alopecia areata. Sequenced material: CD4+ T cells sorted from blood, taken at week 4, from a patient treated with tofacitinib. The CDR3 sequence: CAWSRAVGYTF. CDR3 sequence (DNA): TGTGCCTGGAGTAGGGCCGTTGGCTACACCTTC.